The TCR beta chain described here comes from a study of CD8 T cells in ankylosing spondylitis. Germline V gene data show CDR1 as SGHRS and CDR2 as YFSETQ. CDR3 length equals 15 residues. Germline trimming cut 0 bases from V and 9 bases from J; bases unmatched to any gene: 10. Quantitative 5'-RACE with molecular barcodes produced the TCR beta libraries. In TCRdb, the 5' RACE reads were re-called with MiXCR into one record per CDR3 protein. Of about 800,000 distinct CDR3 sequences in the sample, about an eighth were seen once. A remark on this clonotype: As yet, its antigen is unknown.

General observations from the study: Ankylosing spondylitis blood appeared to be characterized by a TCR beta motif of about eight highly homologous variants.

J is TRBJ2-3 and V is TRBV5-1; TRBD2 matches 7 bases. Source material: blood, either unsorted or a sorted T cell fraction (not recorded which). This clonotype was sampled from a male donor with ankylosing spondylitis. The CDR3 DNA is TGCGCCAGCAGCTTGGCCCCCGGTTCTAGCGGCACGCAGTATTTT. Encoded protein: CASSLAPGSSGTQYF.